Given below is one T cell receptor beta chain in context. Antigen: not known. The source of the sample is a study of PD-1 blockade in mismatch repair-deficient tumors. Study at large: Patients had around 11 mismatch repair-deficient cancer types, all previously treated and progressing.

Mismatch repair deficiency was confirmed in all patients, by PCR or immunohistochemistry. TCR sequencing covered a few patients who responded to pembrolizumab. Profiled with immunoSEQ multiplex PCR; TCRdb holds only in-frame clones, not every one. The sample consists of around 120,000 clones, about 88% of them appearing once. The CDR3 runs to 13 residues. V shed 2 bases and J shed 5 bases, with 12 bases lying between them. The germline V gene has CDR1 SQVTM and CDR2 ANQGSEA. Study-wide results and limits: Tumor-resident clones, often absent from pretreatment blood, expanded after pembrolizumab and then contracted.

The chain has TRBV29-1 and TRBJ2-5; perhaps D is TRBD1 or TRBD2 (5 bases each). The source of this sequence is an adult with mismatch repair-deficient cancer. The input for sequencing was peripheral blood, taken 72 weeks after starting pembrolizumab. CDR3 residues: CSVENRDGETQYF. The DNA of the CDR3 is TGCAGCGTTGAAAATCGGGACGGGGAGACCCAGTACTTC.